These 25 T cell receptor beta chains were sequenced from one sample in a study of response to subunit inactivated influenza vaccine. Each CDR3 protein is one row after TCRdb ran MiXCR on the RT-PCR reads. Among more than 600,000 distinct CDR3 sequences listed, around a sixth were seen once. The sequenced sample was PBMCs from blood, obtained 5 days after vaccination. These TCRs come from a man aged 50 to 59 who received an inactivated influenza vaccine.

The chain couples TRBV20-1 to TRBJ2-7; the match to TRBD2 covers 11 bases. V shed 3 bases, J shed 5 bases, and the junction held 9 bases outside the gene matches. Germline values: CDR1 DFQATT, CDR2 SNEGSKA (reference sequence). There are 15 residues in the CDR3. The DNA of the CDR3 is TGCAGTGCTAGCCCCTTCACTAGCGGGAGTGACGAGCAGTACTTC. Translating gives CSASPFTSGSDEQYF.

The J gene is TRBJ2-5, the V gene TRBV28; 9 nucleotides match TRBD1. The CDR3 is made up of 16 amino acids. J was trimmed by 1 base and V by 4 bases; bases with no gene match: 7. Germline V gives CDR1 MDHEN, CDR2 SYDVKM. The CDR3 region is CASSSPQTGGQETQYF. The CDR3, as DNA: TGTGCCAGCAGTTCGCCTCAGACAGGGGGCCAAGAGACCCAGTACTTC.

Remarks on this clonotype: A much larger clonotype is one base distant, so this may be a read error. The chain combines TRBV15 with TRBJ2-2; perhaps TRBD1 as D (5 bases). V lost 1 base and J lost 7, with 13 bases in between. In germline, CDR1 is LNHNV, CDR2 YYDKDF (reference sequence). The CDR3 extends over 15 amino acids. CDR3 in amino acids: CATSRGAGLNGELFF. The DNA for the CDR3 is TGTGCCACCAGCAGAGGGGCAGGGCTAAACGGGGAGCTGTTTTTT.

The genes are TRBV6-6 and TRBJ2-7; D is perhaps TRBD2 (6 bases). The CDR3 length is 12 residues. The V gene lost 5 bases and the J gene lost 5 bases, with 10 bases spanning the gap. Germline V gene data show CDR1 as MNHNY and CDR2 as SVGAGI (reference sequence). The CDR3 protein is CASSARENEQYF. CDR3 coding DNA: TGTGCCAGCAGTGCACGGGAGAACGAGCAGTACTTC.

Ten or more counts support this clonotype. This rearrangement joins TRBV5-1 to TRBJ2-7; unclear D gene. CDR1 and CDR2 (germline): SGHRS, YFSETQ. The CDR3 sequence is 16 residues long. V shed 2 bases and J shed 2 bases, with 17 bases lying between them. CDR3 sequence (DNA): TGCGCCAGCAGCTTTGAACCTGACGGCGGCGCCTACGAGCAGTACTTC. The encoded protein is CASSFEPDGGAYEQYF.

The chain carries TRBV4-2 and TRBJ2-2; TRBD2 might be the D (6 bases). The V end lost 4 bases, the J end lost 5 bases, and 14 bases lay between the germline ends. This CDR3 contains 15 residues. Germline V lookup: CDR1 LGHNA, CDR2 YNFKEQ. The DNA of the CDR3 is TGTGCCAGCAGCCCCCGGGACTTTACGACCGGGGAGCTGTTTTTT. Its translation is CASSPRDFTTGELFF.

The chain carries TRBV6-2 or TRBV6-3 and TRBJ2-5, with a possible D match to TRBD2 (5 bases). Germline CDR1 and CDR2: MNHEY and SVGEGT. The V and J ends lost 6 bases and 4 bases respectively, with 12 bases between them. CDR3 size: 13 residues. DNA for the CDR3: TGTGCCAGCAGCCCGGGGAAGGGAGAGACCCAGTACTTC. This encodes CASSPGKGETQYF.

This clonotype was detected only a few times. The rearrangement joins TRBV7-9 to TRBJ2-4; possibly TRBD1 for D (5 bases). The V gene's germline CDR1 is SEHNR and CDR2 FQNEAQ (reference sequence). V gave up 7 bases and J gave up 5 bases, with 9 bases separating them. The CDR3 loop spans 12 amino acids. DNA of the CDR3: TGTGCCAGCACCCAGGGTCAAAACATTCAGTACTTC. It encodes CASTQGQNIQYF.

The chain recombines TRBV7-8 with TRBJ2-4; TRBD2 matches at 8 bases. CDR3 length: 15 residues. CDR1 is SGHVS, CDR2 FQNEAQ, per germline. Unmatched junction bases numbered 8, after V lost 8 bases and J lost 2 bases. The CDR3 DNA follows: TGTGCCAGCGCGGGGGGACCCCCGACCAAAAACATTCAGTACTTC. Its protein product is CASAGGPPTKNIQYF.

The chain recombines TRBV5-1 with TRBJ2-7; D possibly corresponds to TRBD1 (5 bases). The CDR3 has 16 residues. Trimming took 0 bases from V and 0 from J, leaving 13 bases between them. Germline assignment: CDR1 SGHRS and CDR2 YFSETQ. For the CDR3, the DNA is TGCGCCAGCAGCTTGGAGCAAACAGGCCTCTCCTACGAGCAGTACTTC. Its protein is CASSLEQTGLSYEQYF.

In regard to this clonotype: The junction departs from the called germline gene at one end, perhaps through a read error. The chain recombines TRBV7-2 with TRBJ2-1, with TRBD2 matching 8 bases. The CDR3 runs to 15 residues. The germline CDR1 and CDR2 sequences are SGHTA and FQGNSA. CDR3 DNA sequence: TGTGCCAGCGGCTTAATCTCGGGGGGGGCCTATGAGCAGTTCTTC. Translation: CASGLISGGAYEQFF. Drawing the rest from reference TRBV7-2 and TRBJ2-1, the complete variable domain is GAGVSQSPSNKVTEKGKDVELRCDPISGHTALYWYRQSLGQGLEFLIYFQGNSAPDKSGLPSDRFSAERTGGSVSTLTIQRTQQEDSAVYLCASGLISGGAYEQFFGPGTRLTVL.

This clonotype was detected a few times. The genes are TRBV7-9 and TRBJ2-7; the D gene could be TRBD1 or TRBD2 (5 bases each). The V end was cut by 0 bases, the J end by 6 bases, with 15 bases between. Germline V gene sequence: CDR1 SEHNR, CDR2 FQNEAQ (reference sequence). This CDR3 has 15 amino acids. The CDR3 region has the DNA TGTGCCAGCAGCTTAGCGGGGGACCTAGCCGCCGAGCAGTACTTC. Translated, it gives CASSLAGDLAAEQYF. Based on the CDR3 plus reference TRBV7-9 and TRBJ2-7, the full variable domain is DTGVSQNPRHKITKRGQNVTFRCDPISEHNRLYWYRQTLGQGPEFLTYFQNEAQLEKSRLLSDRFSAERPKGSFSTLEIQRTEQGDSAMYLCASSLAGDLAAEQYFGPGTRLTVT.

This clonotype was seen a few times. This chain links TRBV9 with TRBJ2-5; D is unresolved. The length of the CDR3 is 15 residues. CDR1 is SGDLS and CDR2 is YYNGEE in the germline V gene. V lost 0 bases, J lost 1 base, and 10 bases lay in between. The CDR3 loop reads CASSVGPTSQETQYF. CDR3 nucleotide sequence: TGTGCCAGCAGCGTAGGTCCAACGTCCCAAGAGACCCAGTACTTC.

Only a few counts were recorded for this clonotype. The chain recombines TRBV11-2 with TRBJ2-1; possibly TRBD2 for D (6 bases). Trimming removed 3 bases at V and 7 bases at J, with 19 bases between. CDR1 is SGHAT and CDR2 is FQNNGV in the germline V gene. CDR3 length equals 16 residues. The CDR3 DNA reads as TGTGCCAGCAGCTTTAGTGACGGGGGAGTCATGAATGAGCAGTTCTTC. It encodes CASSFSDGGVMNEQFF.

This clonotype has a handful of counts. The genes are TRBV12-3 or TRBV12-4 and TRBJ2-3; D may correspond to TRBD1 or TRBD2 (5 bases each). This CDR3 comprises 13 residues. The germline V and J ends were trimmed by 5 bases and 9 bases, with 15 bases remaining between them. The CDR3 is CASSAGGGGTQYF. For the CDR3, the DNA is TGTGCCAGCAGTGCTGGGGGTGGTGGGACGCAGTATTTT.

The chain uses TRBV7-9 and TRBJ2-1; 9 nucleotides line up with TRBD2. The germline V gene encodes CDR1 SEHNR and CDR2 FQNEAQ (reference sequence). V trimming: 2 bases; J trimming: 5 bases; junction bases outside the gene matches: 4. The CDR3 has 15 residues. The CDR3 spells CASSLMASGDNEQFF. CDR3 DNA sequence: TGTGCCAGCAGCTTAATGGCTAGCGGGGACAATGAGCAGTTCTTC.

This clonotype was seen repeatedly, ten times or more. The rearrangement uses TRBV12-3 or TRBV12-4 and TRBJ2-3; 11 positions agree with TRBD2. The V segment lost 4 bases and the J segment 4 bases; nucleotides outside the gene matches: 4. The CDR3 extends over 15 amino acids. CDR3: CASSYTSGGSDTQYF. CDR3 in DNA: TGTGCCAGCAGTTATACTAGCGGGGGCTCAGATACGCAGTATTTT.

The chain links TRBV20-1 to TRBJ2-7; 12 nucleotides match TRBD1. Looked up from germline, CDR1 is DFQATT and CDR2 is SNEGSKA (reference sequence). The CDR3 loop spans 14 amino acids. With 3 bases clipped from V and 6 bases from J, the junction kept 6 bases outside the gene matches. The CDR3 nucleotides are TGCAGTGCTAGGGGCGGGACAGGGGGCGCCGAGCAGTACTTC. It translates to CSARGGTGGAEQYF.

This clonotype was detected only a few times. The chain employs TRBV27 and TRBJ1-6; D call uncertain. Germline CDR1 MNHEY, CDR2 SMNVEV (reference sequence). V lost 7 bases, J lost 0 bases, and 16 bases lay in between. The CDR3 has 17 residues. CDR3 residues: CASKVGTVFSYNSPLHF. CDR3 in DNA: TGTGCCAGCAAAGTAGGAACGGTCTTCTCCTATAATTCACCCCTCCACTTT.

The gene calls are TRBV28 and TRBJ1-2; D unresolved. Per germline, CDR1 MDHEN and CDR2 SYDVKM. V was clipped by 6 bases and J by 2 bases, with 13 bases between them. The length of the CDR3 is 14 residues. CDR3 amino acids: CASSGGDANYGYTF. The CDR3 DNA follows: TGTGCCAGCAGCGGTGGAGATGCAAACTATGGCTACACCTTC.

In this sample, this clonotype turned up a few times. This sequence joins TRBV27 and TRBJ2-7; 7 bases map to TRBD1. Germline V gene lookup returns CDR1 MNHEY and CDR2 SMNVEV (reference sequence). V lost 10 bases, J lost 2 bases, and 8 bases stayed unmatched. CDR3 length equals 13 residues. CDR3 in amino acids: CATNRQGTYEQYF. Here the CDR3 DNA reads TGTGCCACCAACAGACAGGGCACCTACGAGCAGTACTTC.

This clonotype was seen more than once but under ten times. The chain couples TRBV5-1 to TRBJ2-6; D remains unclear. Trimming removed 4 bases from V and 2 bases from J, with 7 bases in between. Germline V lookup: CDR1 SGHRS, CDR2 YFSETQ. The CDR3 length is 14 residues. As DNA, the CDR3 is TGCGCCAGCAGCAGGGTTGCTGGGGCCAACGTCCTGACTTTC. Its translation: CASSRVAGANVLTF.

There are a few counts of this clonotype. This chain connects TRBV7-9 to TRBJ2-1; 9 bases match TRBD2. CDR1 is SEHNR, CDR2 FQNEAQ, per germline (reference sequence). This CDR3 has 17 residues. V lost 2 bases to trimming and J lost 9 bases; unmatched junction nucleotides: 14. The CDR3 nucleotides are TGTGCCAGCAGCTTAAGTGATTTGGGACTAGCAAGGATTGAGCAGTTCTTC. Its protein product is CASSLSDLGLARIEQFF.

This clonotype has only a few counts. This sequence joins TRBV25-1 and TRBJ2-3; either TRBD1 or TRBD2 may supply D (5 bases each). The CDR3 totals 17 residues. V was clipped by 3 bases and J by 2 bases, with 18 bases between them. Germline V CDR1 and CDR2: MGHDK, SYGVNS. Here the CDR3 reads CASSEGSGLENTDTQYF. In nucleotides, the CDR3 is TGTGCCAGCAGTGAGGGCTCGGGGCTTGAGAACACAGATACGCAGTATTTT.

This clonotype has ten or more counts. The chain joins TRBV20-1 to TRBJ2-4; D call uncertain. The germline V gene encodes CDR1 DFQATT and CDR2 SNEGSKA (reference sequence). The CDR3 sequence is 13 residues long. Trimming stripped 3 bases from V and 0 bases from J, with 6 bases between. The chain's CDR3 is CSASDLAKNIQYF. In nucleotides, the CDR3 is TGCAGTGCTAGTGACCTAGCCAAAAACATTCAGTACTTC.